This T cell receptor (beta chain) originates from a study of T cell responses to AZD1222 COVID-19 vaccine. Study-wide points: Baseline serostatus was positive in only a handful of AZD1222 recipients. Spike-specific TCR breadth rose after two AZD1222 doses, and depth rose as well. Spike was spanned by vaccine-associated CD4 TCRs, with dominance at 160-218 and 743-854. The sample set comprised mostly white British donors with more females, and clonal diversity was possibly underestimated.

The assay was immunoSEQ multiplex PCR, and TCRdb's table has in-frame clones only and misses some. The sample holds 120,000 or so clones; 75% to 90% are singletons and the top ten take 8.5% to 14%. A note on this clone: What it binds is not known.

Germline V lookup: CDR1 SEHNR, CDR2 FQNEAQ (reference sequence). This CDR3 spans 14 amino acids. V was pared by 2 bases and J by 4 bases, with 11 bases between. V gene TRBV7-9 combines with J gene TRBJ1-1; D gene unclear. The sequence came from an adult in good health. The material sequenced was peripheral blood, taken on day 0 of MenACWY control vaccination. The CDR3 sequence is CASSLSGLSTEAFF. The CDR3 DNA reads TGTGCCAGCAGCTTATCTGGACTGTCCACTGAAGCTTTCTTT.